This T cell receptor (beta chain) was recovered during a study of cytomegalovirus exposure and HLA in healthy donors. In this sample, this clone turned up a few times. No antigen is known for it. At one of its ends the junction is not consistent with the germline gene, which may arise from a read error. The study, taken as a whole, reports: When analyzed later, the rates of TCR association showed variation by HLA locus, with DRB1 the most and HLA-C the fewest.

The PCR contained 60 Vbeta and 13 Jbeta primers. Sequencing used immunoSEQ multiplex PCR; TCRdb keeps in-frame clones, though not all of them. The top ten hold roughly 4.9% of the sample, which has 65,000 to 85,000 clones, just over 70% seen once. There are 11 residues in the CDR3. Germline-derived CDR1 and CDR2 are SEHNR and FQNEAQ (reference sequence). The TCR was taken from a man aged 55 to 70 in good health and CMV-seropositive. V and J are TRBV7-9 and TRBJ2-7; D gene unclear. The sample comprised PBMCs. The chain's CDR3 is CSSSPAYEQYF. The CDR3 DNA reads TGTTCCAGCAGCCCCGCCTACGAGCAGTACTTC. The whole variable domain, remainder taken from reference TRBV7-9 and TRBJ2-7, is DTGVSQNPRHKITKRGQNVTFRCDPISEHNRLYWYRQTLGQGPEFLTYFQNEAQLEKSRLLSDRFSAERPKGSFSTLEIQRTEQGDSAMYLCSSSPAYEQYFGPGTRLTVT.